These 21 T cell receptor beta chains were sequenced from one sample in a study of CD8 T cells in Susac syndrome. About 0.5 to 1 ug RNA was reverse transcribed with random hexamers. In TCRdb, the immunoSEQ multiplex PCR reads were re-called with MiXCR into one record per CDR3 protein. Among 95,000 to 150,000 distinct CDR3 sequences listed, around 95% were seen once. Input material: CD4+ T cells from PBMCs. The receptor source for this set is a human donor in good health.

V and J are TRBV24-1 and TRBJ2-3; no firm D call. V lost 9 bases to trimming and J lost 0 bases, with 3 bases between them. There are 11 residues in the CDR3. Germline V CDR1 and CDR2: KGHDR, SFDVKD. The DNA of the CDR3 is TGTGCCACCGGAAGCACAGATACGCAGTATTTT. Its protein product is CATGSTDTQYF.

The rearrangement links TRBV6-1 to TRBJ2-3; TRBD2 matches 7 bases. This CDR3 region has 14 residues. V was pared by 6 bases and J by 4 bases, with 7 bases of the junction left unmatched. CDR1 is MNHNS, CDR2 SASEGT, per germline. In DNA form, the CDR3 reads TGTGCCAGCAGGGACCTAGGGAGGGCAGATACGCAGTATTTT. Amino acid sequence: CASRDLGRADTQYF.

The J gene is TRBJ2-3, the V gene TRBV7-3; TRBD2 aligns across 16 bases. Germline values: CDR1 SGHTA, CDR2 FQGTGA. The CDR3 loop spans 18 amino acids. Trimming took 1 base from V and 5 from J; bases not matched to a gene: 6. The CDR3 DNA reads TGTGCCAGCAGCTTAATGGGACTAGCGGGAGGGCCAGGAGATACGCAGTATTTT. Protein product: CASSLMGLAGGPGDTQYF.

The V and J genes are TRBV11-2 and TRBJ2-5, with TRBD2 matching over 12 bases. CDR1 is SGHAT and CDR2 is FQNNGV in the germline V gene. V was pared by 5 bases and J by 5 bases, with 6 bases of the junction left unmatched. The CDR3 runs 15 residues. CDR3 protein: CASSPRTSGIETQYF. CDR3 coding DNA: TGTGCCAGCAGCCCTCGGACTAGCGGGATTGAGACCCAGTACTTC. The complete variable domain, with remaining parts taken from reference TRBV11-2 and TRBJ2-5, reads EAGVAQSPRYKIIEKRQSVAFWCNPISGHATLYWYQQILGQGPKLLIQFQNNGVVDDSQLPKDRFSAERLKGVDSTLKIQPAKLEDSAVYLCASSPRTSGIETQYFGPGTRLLVL.

The gene calls are TRBV5-6 and TRBJ2-2; D is uncertain. Trimming shortened V by 3 bases and J by 4 bases, and 19 bases separated the two germline ends. From germline, CDR1 is SGHDT and CDR2 YYEEEE. The CDR3 covers 17 residues. CDR3 region: CASSSSDTSDSTGELFF. CDR3 nucleotides: TGTGCCAGCAGCTCCTCTGACACCTCCGATAGCACCGGGGAGCTGTTTTTT.

This chain connects TRBV28 to TRBJ1-1, with D possibly matching TRBD1 (6 bases). Germline lookup yields CDR1 MDHEN and CDR2 SYDVKM. The V and J ends lost 5 bases and 1 base respectively, with 8 bases between them. CDR3 length: 13 residues. Here the CDR3 reads CASSVGGNTEAFF. CDR3 nucleotides: TGTGCCAGCAGTGTAGGGGGGAACACTGAAGCTTTCTTT.

The chain is built from TRBV7-2 and TRBJ1-1; TRBD1 is a possible D gene (5 bases). The CDR3 consists of 16 residues. Germline CDR1 reads SGHTA; CDR2 reads FQGNSA. Trimming removed 7 bases from V and 7 bases from J, with 25 bases in between. The CDR3 protein is CASNKGRAVGALEAFF. The CDR3 DNA is TGTGCCAGCAACAAAGGCAGGGCGGTGGGTGCCCTTGAAGCTTTCTTT.

This chain uses TRBV30 with TRBJ1-4; D not resolved. The CDR3 spans 11 residues. V was clipped by 2 bases and J by 14 bases, with 12 bases between them. Germline CDR1 is GTSNPN and CDR2 is SVGIG (reference sequence). The CDR3 reads CAWSLGRRLFF. The CDR3 DNA follows: TGTGCCTGGAGTCTAGGGAGGCGGCTGTTTTTT.

The sample holds a few counts of this clonotype. The chain couples TRBV5-1 to TRBJ2-5; D not certain. This CDR3 comprises 13 residues. V lost 4 bases and J 5 bases, leaving 12 bases between the germline ends. CDR1 and CDR2 from the germline V gene are SGHRS and YFSETQ. This CDR3 is CASSPQAAETQYF. The CDR3 DNA sequence: TGCGCCAGCAGCCCCCAGGCGGCGGAGACCCAGTACTTC.

The V and J genes are TRBV29-1 and TRBJ2-3; 9 bases are shared with TRBD1. Per germline, CDR1 SQVTM and CDR2 ANQGSEA. Trimming at V came to 4 bases and at J to 3 bases, leaving 8 bases not matched to a gene. This CDR3 region has 15 residues. For the CDR3, the DNA is TGCAGCGTTGGTGGGGGACAGGGACTTACAGATACGCAGTATTTT. Encoded protein: CSVGGGQGLTDTQYF.

This clonotype occurred once. The J gene is TRBJ2-5, the V gene TRBV20-1, with D unclear. This CDR3 is 12 amino acids long. Trimming took off 6 bases at V and 0 bases at J, with 8 bases between the two ends. Germline V lookup: CDR1 DFQATT, CDR2 SNEGSKA (reference sequence). DNA of the CDR3: TGCAGTGCAATCCCACACCAAGAGACCCAGTACTTC. This sequence encodes CSAIPHQETQYF.

The chain links TRBV5-4 to TRBJ2-3; TRBD1 matches 7 bases. V lost 6 bases to trimming and J lost 2 bases; unmatched junction nucleotides: 9. The CDR3 sequence is 15 residues long. Germline-derived CDR1 and CDR2 are SGHNT and YYREEE (reference sequence). The CDR3 nucleotides are TGTGCCAGCAATTATCAGGACAGGTCCACAGATACGCAGTATTTT. Translating gives CASNYQDRSTDTQYF.

This rearrangement joins TRBV19 to TRBJ1-2; D call uncertain. Germline V lookup: CDR1 LNHDA, CDR2 SQIVND (reference sequence). This CDR3 contains 14 residues. Trimming cost V 6 bases and J 3 bases, with 14 bases left between them. The CDR3 DNA reads as TGTGCCAGTAGAAGCCACAAGCGCGACTATGGCTACACCTTC. As protein: CASRSHKRDYGYTF.

The chain carries TRBV7-9 and TRBJ2-3; unclear D gene. CDR1 and CDR2 from the germline V gene are SEHNR and FQNEAQ (reference sequence). Trimming cost V 3 bases and J 0 bases, with 10 bases left between them. The CDR3 contains 15 residues. Written as DNA, the CDR3 is TGTGCCAGCAGCTTTAGGGCGAGTAGCACAGATACGCAGTATTTT. Encoded protein: CASSFRASSTDTQYF.

The chain carries TRBV7-9 and TRBJ2-7; 7 bases fit TRBD1. The CDR3 is 15 residues long. The V gene end was trimmed by 1 base and the J gene end by 5 bases; junction bases not matched to a gene: 8. The germline CDR1 and CDR2 sequences are SEHNR and FQNEAQ (reference sequence). The CDR3 DNA sequence: TGTGCCAGCAGCTTAGGACAGGGAGTGTGGAACGAGCAGTACTTC. As protein: CASSLGQGVWNEQYF.

In this sample, this clonotype turned up once. The chain has TRBV5-4 and TRBJ2-5; 12 nucleotides match TRBD1. The trim removed 4 bases at V and 3 bases at J, leaving 4 bases unmatched. The CDR3 extends over 15 amino acids. In germline, CDR1 is SGHNT, CDR2 YYREEE (reference sequence). CDR3 region: CASSRDRGREETQYF. CDR3 in DNA: TGTGCCAGCAGCCGGGACAGGGGGCGCGAAGAGACCCAGTACTTC.

The rearrangement joins TRBV7-3 to TRBJ1-1; D is undetermined. Trimming left V 1 base short and J 3 bases short, with 6 bases between. Per germline, CDR1 SGHTA and CDR2 FQGTGA. The CDR3 has 13 amino acids. This CDR3 is CASSLMSDTEAFF. DNA of the CDR3: TGTGCCAGCAGCTTAATGTCGGACACTGAAGCTTTCTTT.

The gene calls are TRBV6-5 and TRBJ1-2; D is uncertain. V was shortened by 5 bases and J by 7 bases, with 20 bases between the two germline ends. CDR3 length: 15 residues. CDR1 MNHEY and CDR2 SVGAGI come from the germline V gene. CDR3 sequence: CASSPNLGIEGGYTF. CDR3 in DNA: TGTGCCAGCAGTCCAAATTTGGGCATAGAAGGTGGCTACACCTTC.

J is TRBJ2-4 and V is TRBV7-9; 7 bases fit TRBD1. This CDR3 is 17 amino acids long. V lost 1 base to trimming and J lost 9 bases; unmatched junction nucleotides: 15. CDR1 is SEHNR and CDR2 is FQNEAQ in the germline V gene (reference sequence). This chain's CDR3 is CASSLEGTELRGGIQYF. The CDR3 nucleotides are TGTGCCAGCAGCTTAGAGGGGACAGAGTTGAGAGGGGGCATTCAGTACTTC.

J is TRBJ2-7 and V is TRBV18; TRBD2 agrees at 10 bases. Germline CDR1 and CDR2: KGHSH and LQKENI. Trimming removed 4 bases from V and 4 bases from J; junction bases left unmatched: 10. CDR3 length: 16 amino acids. The CDR3 protein is CASSQSEASGSYEQYF. The CDR3 DNA reads TGTGCCAGCTCACAATCAGAGGCTAGCGGGAGTTACGAGCAGTACTTC. The full variable domain, its missing parts supplied by reference TRBV18 and TRBJ2-7, is NAGVMQNPRHLVRRRGQEARLRCSPMKGHSHVYWYRQLPEEGLKFMVYLQKENIIDESGMPKERFSAEFPKEGPSILRIQQVVRGDSAAYFCASSQSEASGSYEQYFGPGTRLTVT.

The chain is built from TRBV23-1 and TRBJ2-5, with 14 bases that match TRBD2. Being an ORF, TRBV23-1 has a function that is uncertain. Trimming at V came to 8 bases and at J to 3 bases, leaving 14 bases not matched to a gene. CDR3 length: 18 residues. CDR3 sequence: CASCQPGLAGVGEETQYF. CDR3 DNA: TGCGCCAGCTGCCAACCGGGACTAGCGGGAGTAGGTGAAGAGACCCAGTACTTC.